This entry describes one TCR beta chain. From germline, CDR1 is SNHLY and CDR2 FYNNEI. Trimming took off 6 bases at V and 10 bases at J, with 16 bases between the two ends. The CDR3 is made up of 14 amino acids. Profiling that covered TCR beta VDJ and CDR3 relied on genomic DNA as its template. TCRdb fed the reads into MiXCR, producing one record per CDR3 protein. The sample has 350,000 to 450,000 distinct CDR3 sequences; just under 70% are singletons. The sample comes from a study of CD8+CD57+ T cells in acquired aplastic anemia. The source is a human donor in good health, serving as a control. The source material was sorted CD4+, CD8+, or CD8+CD57+ T cells (not recorded which) from PBMCs. This chain links TRBV2 with TRBJ1-6; maybe TRBD1 (5 bases). The CDR3, as DNA: TGTGCCAGCAGCACAGGAAGGGCTGACTCACCCCTCCACTTT. It translates to CASSTGRADSPLHF.